A single sample is the source of the 9 T cell receptor beta chains below, sequenced in a study of blood T cells in healthy people across ages. With a J-beta primer mix and a sample-barcoded 5' primer, a second PCR ran 7 to 11 cycles. TCRdb itself ran the 5' RACE reads through MiXCR, one entry per CDR3 protein. In the table there are about 1,500,000 distinct CDR3 sequences, 28% of which are singletons. The sequencing sample was made of blood. All receptors come from a woman aged 30 to 39 in good health.

This clonotype was recorded a few times. The chain combines TRBV7-2 with TRBJ2-5, with TRBD1 as a possible D gene (6 bases). The germline V gene has CDR1 SGHTA and CDR2 FQGNSA. CDR3 size: 16 residues. With 1 base removed from V and 0 bases from J, the gap between germline ends came to 12 bases. Here the CDR3 reads CASSLGSGTNQETQYF. The CDR3 DNA reads as TGTGCCAGCAGCTTAGGGTCTGGGACAAACCAAGAGACCCAGTACTTC.

This rearrangement joins TRBV6-5 to TRBJ1-1; a possible D gene is TRBD1 (5 bases). CDR3 length equals 14 residues. Germline-derived CDR1 and CDR2 are MNHEY and SVGAGI. V lost 6 bases and J lost 4, with 15 bases in between. CDR3 nucleotides: TGTGCCAGCAGCCTGGGGGGATGGGGCACTGAAGCTTTCTTT. Translating gives CASSLGGWGTEAFF.

This clonotype occurred many times. This chain joins TRBV20-1 and TRBJ2-1, with D possibly called TRBD1 or TRBD2 (5 bases each). Trimming took off 3 bases at V and 8 bases at J, with 8 bases between the two ends. Per the germline V gene, CDR1 is DFQATT and CDR2 is SNEGSKA (reference sequence). The CDR3 is made up of 11 amino acids. The CDR3 reads CSASRGDEQFF. In DNA, the CDR3 is TGCAGTGCTAGTAGAGGGGATGAGCAGTTCTTC.

This clonotype came up a few times. V is TRBV2 and J is TRBJ1-2, with TRBD1 matching over 10 bases. The CDR3 extends over 17 amino acids. With V trimmed by 5 bases and J by 1 base, 10 bases remained unmatched. Germline CDR1 SNHLY, CDR2 FYNNEI. The chain's CDR3 is CASSPQGTGASNYGYTF. The CDR3, as DNA: TGTGCCAGCAGTCCCCAAGGGACAGGGGCGAGTAACTATGGCTACACCTTC.

This clonotype was seen many times. The CDR3: CASTFTGGTEAFF. The CDR3 nucleotides are TGTGCCAGCACCTTTACAGGGGGCACTGAAGCTTTCTTT. This chain uses TRBV7-2 with TRBJ1-1, with 8 bases fitting TRBD1. Germline CDR1 reads SGHTA; CDR2 reads FQGNSA. Germline trimming cut 7 bases from V and 4 bases from J; bases unmatched to any gene: 5. The CDR3 extends over 13 amino acids.

This chain links TRBV5-1 with TRBJ1-4; D call uncertain. The CDR3 is 13 residues long. Germline-derived CDR1 and CDR2 are SGHRS and YFSETQ. Trimming stripped 3 bases from V and 7 bases from J, with 10 bases between. Here the CDR3 reads CASSSNMGEKLFF. The CDR3 DNA reads as TGCGCCAGCAGCTCCAATATGGGTGAAAAACTGTTTTTT.

The chain joins TRBV25-1 to TRBJ2-5; a possible D gene is TRBD1 (5 bases). CDR3 length equals 11 residues. The V gene lost 5 bases and the J gene lost 11 bases, with 12 bases spanning the gap. Germline CDR1 MGHDK, CDR2 SYGVNS. Here the CDR3 DNA reads TGTGCCAGCAGTATGCAGGGCCAGCAGTACTTC. Translation gives CASSMQGQQYF.

This clonotype has just a few counts. This may be a read error, as it is one base from a much larger clone. The J gene is TRBJ2-5, the V gene TRBV20-1; D is perhaps TRBD1 (5 bases). The DNA end favors TRBJ2-1, so the J call may be wrong. Germline V gene data show CDR1 as DFQATT and CDR2 as SNEGSKA (reference sequence). This CDR3 spans 16 amino acids. As DNA, the CDR3 is TGCAGTGCTTTTTACACCGGGCACAGGTACCAAGAGACCCAGTTCTTC. Translating gives CSAFYTGHRYQETQFF.

This clonotype was counted only a few times. The chain links TRBV5-6 to TRBJ2-1, with TRBD2 matching 10 bases. The length of the CDR3 is 16 residues. With 3 bases clipped from V and 4 bases from J, the junction kept 7 bases outside the gene matches. The germline V gene encodes CDR1 SGHDT and CDR2 YYEEEE. The CDR3 region is CASSSPTSGVYNEQFF. CDR3 DNA sequence: TGTGCCAGCAGCTCCCCAACTAGCGGGGTATACAATGAGCAGTTCTTC.